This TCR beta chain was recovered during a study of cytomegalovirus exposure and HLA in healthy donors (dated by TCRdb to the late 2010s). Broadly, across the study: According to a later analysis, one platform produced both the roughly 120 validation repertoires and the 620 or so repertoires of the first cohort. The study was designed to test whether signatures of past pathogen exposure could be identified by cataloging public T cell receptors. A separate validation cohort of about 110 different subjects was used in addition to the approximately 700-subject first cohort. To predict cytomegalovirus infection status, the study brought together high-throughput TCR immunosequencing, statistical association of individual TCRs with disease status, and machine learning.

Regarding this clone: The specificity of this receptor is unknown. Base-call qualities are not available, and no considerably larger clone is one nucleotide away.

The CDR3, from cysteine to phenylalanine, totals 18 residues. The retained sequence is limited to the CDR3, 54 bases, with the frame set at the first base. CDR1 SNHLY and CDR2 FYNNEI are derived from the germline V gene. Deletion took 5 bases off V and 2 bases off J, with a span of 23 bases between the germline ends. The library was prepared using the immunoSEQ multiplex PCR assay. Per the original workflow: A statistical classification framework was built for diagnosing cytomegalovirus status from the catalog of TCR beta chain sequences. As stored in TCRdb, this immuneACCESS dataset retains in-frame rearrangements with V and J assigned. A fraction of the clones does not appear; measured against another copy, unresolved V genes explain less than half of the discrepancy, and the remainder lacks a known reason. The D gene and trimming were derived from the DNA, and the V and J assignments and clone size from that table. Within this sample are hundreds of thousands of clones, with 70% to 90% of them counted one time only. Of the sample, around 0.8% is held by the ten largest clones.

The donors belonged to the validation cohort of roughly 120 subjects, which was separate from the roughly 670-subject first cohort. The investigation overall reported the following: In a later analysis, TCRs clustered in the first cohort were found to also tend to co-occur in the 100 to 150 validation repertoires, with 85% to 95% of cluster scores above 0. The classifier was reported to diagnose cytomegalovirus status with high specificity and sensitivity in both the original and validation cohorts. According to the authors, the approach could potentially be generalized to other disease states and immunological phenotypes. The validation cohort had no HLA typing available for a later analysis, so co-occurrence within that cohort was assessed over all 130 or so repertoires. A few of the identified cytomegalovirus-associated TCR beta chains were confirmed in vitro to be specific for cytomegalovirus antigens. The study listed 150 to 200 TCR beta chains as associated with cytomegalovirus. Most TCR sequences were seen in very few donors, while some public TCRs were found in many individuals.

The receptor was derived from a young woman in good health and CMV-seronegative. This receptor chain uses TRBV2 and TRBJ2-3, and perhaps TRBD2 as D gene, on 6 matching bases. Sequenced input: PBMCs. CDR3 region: CASSRKRVAPTSTDTQYF. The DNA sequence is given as TGTGCCAGCAGTCGCAAGCGGGTGGCCCCTACGTCCACAGATACGCAGTATTTT.